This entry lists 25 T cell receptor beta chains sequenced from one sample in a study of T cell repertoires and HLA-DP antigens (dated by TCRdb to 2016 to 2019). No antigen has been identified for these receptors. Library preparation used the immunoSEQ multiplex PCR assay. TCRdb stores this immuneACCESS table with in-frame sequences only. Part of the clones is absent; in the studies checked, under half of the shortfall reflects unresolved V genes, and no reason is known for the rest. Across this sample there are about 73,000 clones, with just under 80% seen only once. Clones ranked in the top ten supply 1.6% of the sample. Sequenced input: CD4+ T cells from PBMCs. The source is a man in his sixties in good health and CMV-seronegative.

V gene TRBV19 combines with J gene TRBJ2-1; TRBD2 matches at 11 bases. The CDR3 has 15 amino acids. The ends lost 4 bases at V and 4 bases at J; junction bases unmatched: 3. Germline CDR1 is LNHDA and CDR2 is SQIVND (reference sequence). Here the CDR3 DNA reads TGTGCCAGTAGTAGGACTAGCGGGTCTTACAATGAGCAGTTCTTC. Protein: CASSRTSGSYNEQFF.

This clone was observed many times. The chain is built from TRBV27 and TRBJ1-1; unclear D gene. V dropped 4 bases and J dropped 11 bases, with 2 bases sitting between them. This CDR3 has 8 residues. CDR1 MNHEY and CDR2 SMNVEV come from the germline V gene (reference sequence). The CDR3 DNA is TGTGCCAGCAGTTCGGCTTTCTTT. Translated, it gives CASSSAFF.

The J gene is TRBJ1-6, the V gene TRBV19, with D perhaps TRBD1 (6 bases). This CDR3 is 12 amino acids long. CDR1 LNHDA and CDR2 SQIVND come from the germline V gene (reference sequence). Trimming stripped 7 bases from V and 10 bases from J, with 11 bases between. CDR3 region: CASKGEGSPLHF. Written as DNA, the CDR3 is TGTGCCAGTAAGGGGGAAGGATCACCCCTCCACTTT.

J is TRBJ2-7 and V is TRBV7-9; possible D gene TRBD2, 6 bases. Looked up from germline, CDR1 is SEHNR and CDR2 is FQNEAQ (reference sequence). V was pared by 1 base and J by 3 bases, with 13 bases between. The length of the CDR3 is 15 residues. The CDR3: CASSLDGGYFYEQYF. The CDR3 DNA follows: TGTGCCAGCAGCTTAGATGGAGGGTACTTCTACGAGCAGTACTTC.

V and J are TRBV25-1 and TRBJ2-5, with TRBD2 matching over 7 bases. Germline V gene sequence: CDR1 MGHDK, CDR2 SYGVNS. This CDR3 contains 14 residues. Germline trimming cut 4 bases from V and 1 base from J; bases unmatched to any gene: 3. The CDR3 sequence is CASSGLAAQETQYF. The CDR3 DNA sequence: TGTGCCAGCAGTGGCCTAGCGGCCCAAGAGACCCAGTACTTC.

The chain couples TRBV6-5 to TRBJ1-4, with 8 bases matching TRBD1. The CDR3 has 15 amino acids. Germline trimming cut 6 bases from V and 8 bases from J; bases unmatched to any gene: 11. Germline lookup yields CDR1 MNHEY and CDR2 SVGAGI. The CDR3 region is CASRGWQGASEKLFF. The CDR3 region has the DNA TGTGCCAGCAGGGGATGGCAGGGGGCCTCGGAAAAACTGTTTTTT.

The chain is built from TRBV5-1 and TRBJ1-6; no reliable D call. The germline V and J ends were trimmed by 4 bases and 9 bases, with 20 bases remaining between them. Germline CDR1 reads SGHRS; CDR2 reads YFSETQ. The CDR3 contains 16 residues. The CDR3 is CASSATTQMGSSPLHF. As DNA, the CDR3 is TGCGCCAGCAGCGCTACTACCCAAATGGGAAGTTCACCCCTCCACTTT.

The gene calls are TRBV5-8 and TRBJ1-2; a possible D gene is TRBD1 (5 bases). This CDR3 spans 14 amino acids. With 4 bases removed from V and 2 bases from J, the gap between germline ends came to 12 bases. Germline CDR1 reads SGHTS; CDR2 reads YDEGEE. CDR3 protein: CASSPEGKNYGYTF. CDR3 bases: TGTGCCAGCAGCCCGGAGGGGAAGAACTATGGCTACACCTTC.

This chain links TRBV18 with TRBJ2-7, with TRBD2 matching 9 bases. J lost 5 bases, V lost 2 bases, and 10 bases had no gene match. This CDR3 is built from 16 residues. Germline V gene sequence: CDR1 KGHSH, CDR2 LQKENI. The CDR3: CASSPRGGGASNEQYF. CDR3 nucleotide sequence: TGTGCCAGCTCACCAAGAGGCGGGGGGGCATCTAACGAGCAGTACTTC.

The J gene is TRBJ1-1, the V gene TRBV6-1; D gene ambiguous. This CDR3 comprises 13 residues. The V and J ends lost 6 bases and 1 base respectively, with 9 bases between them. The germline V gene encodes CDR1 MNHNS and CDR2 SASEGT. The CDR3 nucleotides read TGTGCCAGCAGCCTCCCGGGGAACACTGAAGCTTTCTTT. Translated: CASSLPGNTEAFF.

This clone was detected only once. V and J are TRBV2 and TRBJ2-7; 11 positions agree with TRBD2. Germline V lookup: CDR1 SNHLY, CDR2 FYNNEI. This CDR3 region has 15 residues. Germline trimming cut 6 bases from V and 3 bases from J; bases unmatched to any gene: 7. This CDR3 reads CASREGLAELYEQYF. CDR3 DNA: TGTGCCAGCAGGGAGGGACTAGCGGAGCTCTACGAGCAGTACTTC.

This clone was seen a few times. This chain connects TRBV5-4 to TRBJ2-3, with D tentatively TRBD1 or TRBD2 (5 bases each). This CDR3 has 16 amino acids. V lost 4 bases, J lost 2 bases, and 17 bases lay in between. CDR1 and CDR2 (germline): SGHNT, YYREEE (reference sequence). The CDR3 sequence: CASSPGFEGITDTQYF. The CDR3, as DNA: TGTGCCAGCAGCCCCGGTTTTGAGGGGATCACAGATACGCAGTATTTT.

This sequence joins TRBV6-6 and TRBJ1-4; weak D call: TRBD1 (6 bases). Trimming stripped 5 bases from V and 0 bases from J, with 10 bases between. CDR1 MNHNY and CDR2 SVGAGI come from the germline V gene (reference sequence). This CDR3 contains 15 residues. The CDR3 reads CASSNGQPTNEKLFF. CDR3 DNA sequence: TGTGCCAGCAGTAACGGACAGCCAACTAATGAAAAACTGTTTTTT.

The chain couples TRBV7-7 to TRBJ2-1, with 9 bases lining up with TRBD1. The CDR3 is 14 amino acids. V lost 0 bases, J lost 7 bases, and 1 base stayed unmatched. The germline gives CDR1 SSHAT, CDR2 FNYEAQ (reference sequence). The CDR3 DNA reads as TGTGCCAGCAGCTTAGCACAGGGGGCAAATGAGCAGTTCTTC. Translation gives CASSLAQGANEQFF. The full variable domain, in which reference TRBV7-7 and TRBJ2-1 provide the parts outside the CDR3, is GAGVSQSPRYKVTKRGQDVTLRCDPISSHATLYWYQQALGQGPEFLTYFNYEAQPDKSGLPSDRFSAERPEGSISTLTIQRTEQRDSAMYRCASSLAQGANEQFFGPGTRLTVL.

In nucleotides, the CDR3 is TGTGCCAGCAGCTTATTGGGGGTGGGAGGGGAGACCCAGTACTTC. Residues: CASSLLGVGGETQYF. The chain carries TRBV5-4 and TRBJ2-5, with 7 bases fitting TRBD2. The germline CDR1 and CDR2 sequences are SGHNT and YYREEE (reference sequence). The CDR3 length is 15 residues. Trimming removed 2 bases from V and 5 bases from J; junction bases left unmatched: 9.

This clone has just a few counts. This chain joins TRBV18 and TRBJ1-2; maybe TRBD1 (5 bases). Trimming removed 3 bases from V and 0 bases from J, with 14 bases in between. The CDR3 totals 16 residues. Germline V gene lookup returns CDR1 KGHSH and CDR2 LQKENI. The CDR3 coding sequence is TGTGCCAGCTCACCGCAGGGACCCAACTCTAACTATGGCTACACCTTC. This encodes CASSPQGPNSNYGYTF.

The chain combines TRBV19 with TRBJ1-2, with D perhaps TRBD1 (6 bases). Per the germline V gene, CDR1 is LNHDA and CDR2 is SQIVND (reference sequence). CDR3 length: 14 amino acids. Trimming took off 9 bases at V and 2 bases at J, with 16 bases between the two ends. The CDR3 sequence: CASRGVGGNYGYTF. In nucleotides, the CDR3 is TGTGCCAGCCGAGGGGTGGGGGGCAACTATGGCTACACCTTC.

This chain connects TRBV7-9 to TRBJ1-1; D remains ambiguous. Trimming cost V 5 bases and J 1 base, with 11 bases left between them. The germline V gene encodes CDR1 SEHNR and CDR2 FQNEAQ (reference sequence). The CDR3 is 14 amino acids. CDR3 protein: CASSLLTENTEAFF. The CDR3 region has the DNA TGTGCCAGCAGCCTTTTGACGGAGAACACTGAAGCTTTCTTT.

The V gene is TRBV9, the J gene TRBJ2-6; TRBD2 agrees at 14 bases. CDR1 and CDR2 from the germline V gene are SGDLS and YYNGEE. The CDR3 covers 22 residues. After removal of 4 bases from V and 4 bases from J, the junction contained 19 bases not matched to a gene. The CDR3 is CASSPPVGGTSGSWAGANVLTF. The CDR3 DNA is TGTGCCAGCAGCCCCCCCGTCGGAGGGACTAGCGGGAGTTGGGCCGGGGCCAACGTCCTGACTTTC.

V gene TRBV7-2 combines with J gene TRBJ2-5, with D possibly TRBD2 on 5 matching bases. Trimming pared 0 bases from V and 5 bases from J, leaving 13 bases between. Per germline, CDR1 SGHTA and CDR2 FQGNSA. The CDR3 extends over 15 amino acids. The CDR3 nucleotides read TGTGCCAGCAGCTTAGCCACCGGGGTTTGGGAGACCCAGTACTTC. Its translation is CASSLATGVWETQYF. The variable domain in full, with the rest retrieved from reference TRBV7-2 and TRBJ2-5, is GAGVSQSPSNKVTEKGKDVELRCDPISGHTALYWYRQSLGQGLEFLIYFQGNSAPDKSGLPSDRFSAERTGGSVSTLTIQRTQQEDSAVYLCASSLATGVWETQYFGPGTRLLVL.

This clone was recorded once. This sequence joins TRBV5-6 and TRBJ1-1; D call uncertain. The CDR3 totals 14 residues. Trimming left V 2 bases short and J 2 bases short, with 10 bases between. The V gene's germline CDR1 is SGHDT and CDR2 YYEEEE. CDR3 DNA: TGTGCCAGCAGCTTATTCACGGGAAACACTGAAGCTTTCTTT. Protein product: CASSLFTGNTEAFF.

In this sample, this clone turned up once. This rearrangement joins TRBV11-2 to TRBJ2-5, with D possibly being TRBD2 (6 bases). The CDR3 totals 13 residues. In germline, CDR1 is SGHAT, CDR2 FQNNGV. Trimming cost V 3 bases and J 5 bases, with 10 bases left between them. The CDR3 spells CASSLGREETQYF. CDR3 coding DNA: TGTGCCAGCAGCTTGGGACGGGAGGAGACCCAGTACTTC.

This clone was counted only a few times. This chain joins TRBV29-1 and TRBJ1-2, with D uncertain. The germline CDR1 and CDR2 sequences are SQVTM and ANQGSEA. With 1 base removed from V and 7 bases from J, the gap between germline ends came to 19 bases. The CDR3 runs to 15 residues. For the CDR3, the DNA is TGCAGCGTTGAAGTGGCCAGGACTGGCTTAGGTGGCTACACCTTC. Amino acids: CSVEVARTGLGGYTF.

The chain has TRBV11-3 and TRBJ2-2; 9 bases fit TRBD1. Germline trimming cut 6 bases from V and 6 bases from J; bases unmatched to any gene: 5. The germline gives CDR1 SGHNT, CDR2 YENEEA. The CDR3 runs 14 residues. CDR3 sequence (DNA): TGTGCCAGCAGTCGGACAGGGGTGCCCGGGGAGCTGTTTTTT. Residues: CASSRTGVPGELFF. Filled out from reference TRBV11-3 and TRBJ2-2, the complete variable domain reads EAGVVQSPRYKIIEKKQPVAFWCNPISGHNTLYWYLQNLGQGPELLIRYENEEAVDDSQLPKDRFSAERLKGVDSTLKIQPAELGDSAVYLCASSRTGVPGELFFGEGSRLTVL.

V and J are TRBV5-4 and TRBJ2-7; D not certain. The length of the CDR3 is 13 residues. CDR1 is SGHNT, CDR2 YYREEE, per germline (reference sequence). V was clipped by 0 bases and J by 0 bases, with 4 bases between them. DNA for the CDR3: TGTGCCAGCAGCTTGGTCGGCTCCTACGAGCAGTACTTC. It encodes CASSLVGSYEQYF.